These 8 T cell receptor beta chains share one sample of origin, sequenced in a study of blood T cells in healthy people across ages. It was with a sample-barcoded 5' primer and a J-beta primer mix that a second PCR of roughly 7 to 12 cycles was run. Using its own MiXCR run on the 5' RACE reads, TCRdb lists one record per CDR3 protein. Here the sample spans about a million distinct CDR3 sequences, around two fifths being singletons. The sample comprised blood. The receptor set was obtained from a man aged 18 to 29 in good health.

The J gene is TRBJ1-4, the V gene TRBV28; D remains unclear. CDR1 is MDHEN, CDR2 SYDVKM, per germline. This CDR3 has 14 amino acids. The germline V and J ends were trimmed by 8 bases and 1 base, with 11 bases remaining between them. For the CDR3, the DNA is TGTGCCAGCCACAGAGGTATAACTAATGAAAAACTGTTTTTT. It codes for CASHRGITNEKLFF.

The J gene is TRBJ2-5, the V gene TRBV9, with D hard to call. The CDR3 loop spans 12 amino acids. Per the germline V gene, CDR1 is SGDLS and CDR2 is YYNGEE. V was pared by 4 bases and J by 5 bases, with 9 bases between. DNA for the CDR3: TGTGCCAGCAGCACTCCCCGGGAGACCCAGTACTTC. Its translation: CASSTPRETQYF.

The J gene is TRBJ1-2, the V gene TRBV7-8; 12 nucleotides match TRBD1. The junction had 11 bases not matched to a gene; V was cut back by 5 bases and J by 7 bases. Germline values: CDR1 SGHVS, CDR2 FQNEAQ. CDR3 length equals 16 residues. Here the CDR3 DNA reads TGTGCCAGCAGCCTCTCGAGGGGACAGGGGGCCGGTGGCTACACCTTC. Protein sequence: CASSLSRGQGAGGYTF.

The genes are TRBV19 and TRBJ1-2, with 9 bases aligning to TRBD1. The trim removed 10 bases at V and 0 bases at J, leaving 12 bases unmatched. There are 16 residues in the CDR3. The V gene's germline CDR1 is LNHDA and CDR2 SQIVND (reference sequence). CDR3 loop: CATMRRTGVTNYGYTF. In DNA form, the CDR3 reads TGTGCCACTATGCGACGGACAGGGGTAACTAACTATGGCTACACCTTC.

The V and J genes are TRBV9 and TRBJ1-3; TRBD1 matches at 8 bases. Unmatched junction bases numbered 8, after V lost 0 bases and J lost 3 bases. There are 17 residues in the CDR3. Germline CDR1 and CDR2: SGDLS and YYNGEE. The DNA of the CDR3 is TGTGCCAGCAGCGTAGGGGGACAGGACCCTCTTGGAAACACCATATATTTT. The encoded protein is CASSVGGQDPLGNTIYF.

The gene calls are TRBV9 and TRBJ1-1; D gene ambiguous. V lost 3 bases and J lost 5, with 11 bases in between. CDR3 length: 13 amino acids. Germline CDR1 SGDLS, CDR2 YYNGEE. The CDR3 protein is CASSGLPGTEAFF. CDR3 DNA: TGTGCCAGCAGCGGTCTTCCGGGGACTGAAGCTTTCTTT.

This clonotype was counted a few times. This rearrangement joins TRBV7-9 to TRBJ1-1; a possible D gene is TRBD1 (6 bases). The CDR3 is 14 residues long. Germline assignment: CDR1 SEHNR and CDR2 FQNEAQ (reference sequence). The ends were cut back, 6 bases at V and 7 bases at J, with 18 bases in the middle. This CDR3 reads CASSSTGTEIEAFF. The CDR3 DNA follows: TGTGCCAGCAGTTCCACAGGGACTGAGATTGAAGCTTTCTTT.

V gene TRBV7-3 combines with J gene TRBJ1-6; D remains unclear. Germline V lookup: CDR1 SGHTA, CDR2 FQGTGA. The CDR3 totals 14 residues. V lost 2 bases to trimming and J lost 8 bases, with 10 bases between them. The CDR3 sequence: CASSLGPDYSPLHF. CDR3 coding DNA: TGTGCCAGCAGCTTAGGTCCAGACTATTCACCCCTCCACTTT.